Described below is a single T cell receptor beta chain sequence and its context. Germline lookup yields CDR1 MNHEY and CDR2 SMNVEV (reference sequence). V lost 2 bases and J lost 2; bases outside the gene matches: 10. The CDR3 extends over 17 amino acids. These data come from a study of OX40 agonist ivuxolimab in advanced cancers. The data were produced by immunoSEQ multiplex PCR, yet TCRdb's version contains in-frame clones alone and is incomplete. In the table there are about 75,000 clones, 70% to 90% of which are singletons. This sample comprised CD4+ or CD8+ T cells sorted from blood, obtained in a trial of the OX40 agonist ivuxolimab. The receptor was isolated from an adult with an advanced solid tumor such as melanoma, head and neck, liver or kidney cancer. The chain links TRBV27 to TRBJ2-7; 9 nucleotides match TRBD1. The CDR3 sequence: CASSLRGEGTGTYEQYF. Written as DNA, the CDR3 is TGTGCCAGCAGTTTAAGAGGGGAGGGGACAGGGACCTACGAGCAGTACTTC.